This TCR beta chain came from a study of shared clonotypes between healthy human individuals. CD8 cells classed as naive were CD45RO-negative and positively selected for CCR7, excluding terminally differentiated effector memory CD45RA+ cells. A remark on this clone: The antigen is unknown.

Execution of the assay was at deep level. TCRdb keeps only in-frame clones here, not all; method: immunoSEQ multiplex PCR. This table holds roughly 810,000 clones, about 96% found once. Study findings and constraints: Among donors, sharing of clonotypes was expected to be affected by sequencing depth. Limitation of the genetic and exposure-history diversity represented came from the few donors. For sorted subsets, rarefaction showed incomplete sequencing despite large depth.

The sequencing sample was made of naive CD8+ T cells sorted from blood. The clonotype comes from a man aged 30-40 years in good health.

The CDR3 sequence: CASSQGQGTQPQHF. CDR3 sequence (DNA): TGCGCCAGCAGCCAAGGACAGGGAACTCAGCCCCAGCATTTT. The chain carries TRBV4-1 and TRBJ1-5; TRBD1 agrees at 7 bases. The V gene end was trimmed by 1 base and the J gene end by 6 bases; junction bases not matched to a gene: 3. The CDR3 covers 14 residues. Germline V gene lookup returns CDR1 MGHRA and CDR2 YSYEKL.